The next 21 T cell receptor beta chains were all read from a single sample in a study of blood T cell repertoires in COVID-19. Using immunoSEQ multiplex PCR, the repertoire was profiled, and TCRdb retains in-frame clones only, with some absent. The sample contains 100,000 to 120,000 clones, more than 75% of which appear only once. Sequencing was performed on peripheral blood. All receptors derive from a woman between 50 and 59 years old with acute or convalescent COVID-19.

The chain combines TRBV27 with TRBJ1-5; TRBD1 aligns across 7 bases. After removal of 6 bases from V and 2 bases from J, the junction contained 4 bases not matched to a gene. Germline V gene data show CDR1 as MNHEY and CDR2 as SMNVEV (reference sequence). The CDR3 sequence is 14 residues long. The CDR3 region has the DNA TGTGCCAGCAGCGAACAGGGGCGCAATCAGCCCCAGCATTTT. Translation: CASSEQGRNQPQHF.

The chain has TRBV3-1 (or the pseudogene TRBV3-2) and TRBJ2-3; D may be TRBD1 (6 bases). The CDR3 extends over 17 amino acids. The germline V gene encodes CDR1 LGHDT and CDR2 YNNKEL (reference sequence). Trimming removed 1 base at V and 8 bases at J, with 22 bases between. The CDR3, as DNA: TGTGCCAGCAGCCAAGCGGGGATAAGGGGGTCGTCCGGTACGCAGTATTTT. Residues: CASSQAGIRGSSGTQYF.

The J gene is TRBJ2-7, the V gene TRBV20-1, with D possibly TRBD2 on 5 matching bases. From germline, CDR1 is DFQATT and CDR2 SNEGSKA (reference sequence). This CDR3 spans 11 amino acids. V was clipped by 5 bases and J by 7 bases, with 12 bases between them. This CDR3 is CSAVLAGEQYF. CDR3 sequence (DNA): TGCAGTGCTGTGTTGGCGGGTGAGCAGTACTTC.

The genes are TRBV19 and TRBJ2-5; weak D call: TRBD2 (6 bases). V lost 4 bases and J lost 2, with 11 bases in between. The germline gives CDR1 LNHDA, CDR2 SQIVND (reference sequence). The length of the CDR3 is 14 residues. CDR3 amino acids: CASSRGVLQETQYF. CDR3 in DNA: TGTGCCAGTAGTAGGGGGGTACTACAAGAGACCCAGTACTTC.

The genes are TRBV15 and TRBJ1-2; TRBD1 is a possible D gene (5 bases). The CDR3 contains 16 residues. Germline loops: CDR1 LNHNV, CDR2 YYDKDF (reference sequence). Trimming took 0 bases from V and 4 from J, leaving 15 bases between them. CDR3 amino acids: CATSRDAAGRSYGYTF. The CDR3 DNA is TGTGCCACCAGCAGAGATGCGGCAGGGCGAAGCTATGGCTACACCTTC.

The chain has TRBV29-1 and TRBJ1-1, with D possibly TRBD1 on 6 matching bases. Germline V gene sequence: CDR1 SQVTM, CDR2 ANQGSEA. This CDR3 region has 12 residues. Trimming removed 7 bases at V and 5 bases at J, with 14 bases between. CDR3 sequence (DNA): TGCAGCGCCTACACAGGGAATACTGAAGCTTTCTTT. Its translation: CSAYTGNTEAFF.

The chain uses TRBV24-1 and TRBJ1-2, with 9 bases that match TRBD1. The CDR3 has 16 amino acids. CDR1 and CDR2 from the germline V gene are KGHDR and SFDVKD. Trimming took 3 bases from V and 4 from J; bases not matched to a gene: 8. Here the CDR3 DNA reads TGTGCCACCAGTGATGGACGGACAGGGGATATCTATGGCTACACCTTC. Translating gives CATSDGRTGDIYGYTF.

The chain joins TRBV2 to TRBJ2-2; 7 positions match TRBD1. V lost 5 bases and J lost 4; bases outside the gene matches: 1. Germline CDR1 is SNHLY and CDR2 is FYNNEI. CDR3 length: 13 amino acids. CDR3 residues: CASSRQGTGELFF. The CDR3 region has the DNA TGTGCCAGCAGTAGACAGGGCACCGGGGAGCTGTTTTTT. Full variable domain (remainder filled in from reference TRBV2 and TRBJ2-2): EPEVTQTPSHQVTQMGQEVILRCVPISNHLYFYWYRQILGQKVEFLVSFYNNEISEKSEIFDDQFSVERPDGSNFTLKIRSTKLEDSAMYFCASSRQGTGELFFGEGSRLTVL.

CDR3 nucleotides: TGTGCCAGCAGTTTAAGTCTGGGACAGGGCTACAATGAGCAGTTCTTC. Protein: CASSLSLGQGYNEQFF. The chain couples TRBV28 to TRBJ2-1; 9 positions agree with TRBD1. Germline CDR1 and CDR2: MDHEN and SYDVKM. The length of the CDR3 is 16 residues. The V and J ends lost 2 bases and 3 bases, in that order; junction bases with no gene match: 5.

This chain connects TRBV4-2 to TRBJ2-2; the D is unclear. Trimming took off 1 base at V and 0 bases at J, with 9 bases between the two ends. Germline-derived CDR1 and CDR2 are LGHNA and YNFKEQ. The CDR3 is made up of 16 amino acids. The CDR3 DNA is TGTGCCAGCAGCCAAGTTCGCCCAGCGAACACCGGGGAGCTGTTTTTT. Translation gives CASSQVRPANTGELFF.

The J gene is TRBJ1-2, the V gene TRBV4-1, with a possible D match to TRBD1 (5 bases). Trimming took off 0 bases at V and 5 bases at J, with 13 bases between the two ends. There are 15 residues in the CDR3. The germline gives CDR1 MGHRA, CDR2 YSYEKL. The DNA for the CDR3 is TGCGCCAGCAGCCAAGATACCAGGGTGGGTTATGGCTACACCTTC. It yields the protein CASSQDTRVGYGYTF.

The rearrangement links TRBV5-6 to TRBJ1-6; unclear D gene. The CDR3 totals 13 residues. V was shortened by 3 bases and J by 13 bases, with 14 bases between the two germline ends. Germline lookup yields CDR1 SGHDT and CDR2 YYEEEE. This CDR3 reads CASSSGALVPLHF. For the CDR3, the DNA is TGTGCCAGCAGCTCAGGCGCCTTGGTCCCCCTCCACTTT.

This clone was seen just once. The chain couples TRBV6-6 to TRBJ1-2; 11 positions match TRBD1. The germline V gene encodes CDR1 MNHNY and CDR2 SVGAGI (reference sequence). V lost 9 bases and J lost 2; bases outside the gene matches: 5. The CDR3 sequence is 14 residues long. CDR3 amino acids: CASGGTGGNYGYTF. The CDR3 nucleotides read TGTGCCAGTGGGGGGACAGGGGGAAACTATGGCTACACCTTC.

The chain carries TRBV29-1 and TRBJ1-2; 7 bases fit TRBD1. The CDR3 runs 14 residues. Germline V gene sequence: CDR1 SQVTM, CDR2 ANQGSEA. The ends lost 0 bases at V and 4 bases at J; junction bases unmatched: 5. DNA of the CDR3: TGCAGCGTTGAAGATCACAGGGGCCCCTATGGCTACACCTTC. Amino acid sequence: CSVEDHRGPYGYTF.

The chain has TRBV11-2 and TRBJ2-5; TRBD1 agrees at 9 bases. The ends lost 3 bases at V and 5 bases at J; junction bases unmatched: 4. The CDR3 contains 14 residues. Germline V CDR1 and CDR2: SGHAT, FQNNGV. In nucleotides, the CDR3 is TGTGCCAGCAGCTTGGATGGACAGGGGGAGACCCAGTACTTC. It translates to CASSLDGQGETQYF.

This chain uses TRBV7-2 with TRBJ2-5; possibly TRBD1 for D (6 bases). The germline CDR1 and CDR2 sequences are SGHTA and FQGNSA. The V and J ends lost 1 base and 1 base respectively, with 13 bases between them. The CDR3 is 16 residues long. CDR3 nucleotides: TGTGCCAGCAGCTTAGGGCAGGGGTCCATCCAAGAGACCCAGTACTTC. Protein: CASSLGQGSIQETQYF.

The V call is TRBV7-2, the J call TRBJ1-4, with 8 bases that match TRBD1. Germline CDR1 reads SGHTA; CDR2 reads FQGNSA. V shed 3 bases, J shed 2 bases, and the junction held 2 bases outside the gene matches. The CDR3 spans 15 residues. The CDR3 DNA follows: TGTGCCAGCAGCTTTTCAGGGGGCACTAATGAAAAACTGTTTTTT. Translated: CASSFSGGTNEKLFF.

The chain combines TRBV19 with TRBJ1-1, with TRBD1 identical over 7 bases. CDR3 size: 17 residues. Trimming removed 7 bases from V and 0 bases from J; junction bases left unmatched: 14. CDR1 is LNHDA, CDR2 SQIVND, per germline (reference sequence). The CDR3 DNA follows: TGTGCCAGTAAAGGGGGTGGGACAGCCTTCATGAACACTGAAGCTTTCTTT. Its translation is CASKGGGTAFMNTEAFF.

This clone occurred once. This chain uses TRBV11-2 with TRBJ2-5, with a tentative D call TRBD2 (5 bases). Trimming stripped 1 base from V and 4 bases from J, with 13 bases between. This CDR3 spans 15 amino acids. Looked up from germline, CDR1 is SGHAT and CDR2 is FQNNGV. CDR3 nucleotides: TGTGCCAGCAGCTTAGGCTCGGGAACCTTAGAGACCCAGTACTTC. Its protein is CASSLGSGTLETQYF. The whole variable domain, remainder taken from reference TRBV11-2 and TRBJ2-5, is EAGVAQSPRYKIIEKRQSVAFWCNPISGHATLYWYQQILGQGPKLLIQFQNNGVVDDSQLPKDRFSAERLKGVDSTLKIQPAKLEDSAVYLCASSLGSGTLETQYFGPGTRLLVL.

This clone was observed a handful of times. This rearrangement joins TRBV19 to TRBJ1-5, with 8 positions matching TRBD1. V shed 4 bases and J 5 bases; nucleotides not matched to a gene: 10. CDR3 size: 16 residues. CDR1 is LNHDA and CDR2 is SQIVND in the germline V gene (reference sequence). For the CDR3, the DNA is TGTGCCAGTAGTACATACCAAGGACAGGGCGATCAGCCCCAGCATTTT. Translated, it gives CASSTYQGQGDQPQHF.

The chain links TRBV11-2 to TRBJ2-5; TRBD1 might be the D (6 bases). The CDR3 extends over 14 amino acids. Trimming removed 1 base from V and 4 bases from J, with 10 bases in between. Germline V gene sequence: CDR1 SGHAT, CDR2 FQNNGV. The CDR3 sequence: CASSLVGATETQYF. CDR3 sequence (DNA): TGTGCCAGCAGCTTAGTGGGGGCAACAGAGACCCAGTACTTC.